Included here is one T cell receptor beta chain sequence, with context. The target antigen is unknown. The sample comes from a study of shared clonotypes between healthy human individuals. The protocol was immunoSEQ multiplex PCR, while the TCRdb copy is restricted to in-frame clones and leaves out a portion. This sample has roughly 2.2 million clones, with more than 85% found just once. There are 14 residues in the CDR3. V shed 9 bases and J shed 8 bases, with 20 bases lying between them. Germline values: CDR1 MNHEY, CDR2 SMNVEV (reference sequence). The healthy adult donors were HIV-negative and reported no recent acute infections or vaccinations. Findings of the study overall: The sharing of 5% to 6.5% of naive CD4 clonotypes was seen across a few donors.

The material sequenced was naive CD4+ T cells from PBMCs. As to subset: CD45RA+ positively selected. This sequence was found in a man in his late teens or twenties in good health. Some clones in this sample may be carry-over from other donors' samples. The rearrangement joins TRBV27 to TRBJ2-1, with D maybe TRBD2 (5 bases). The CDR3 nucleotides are TGTGCCAGTCGAATTACGCGGGCCAAGGATGAGCAGTTCTTC. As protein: CASRITRAKDEQFF.